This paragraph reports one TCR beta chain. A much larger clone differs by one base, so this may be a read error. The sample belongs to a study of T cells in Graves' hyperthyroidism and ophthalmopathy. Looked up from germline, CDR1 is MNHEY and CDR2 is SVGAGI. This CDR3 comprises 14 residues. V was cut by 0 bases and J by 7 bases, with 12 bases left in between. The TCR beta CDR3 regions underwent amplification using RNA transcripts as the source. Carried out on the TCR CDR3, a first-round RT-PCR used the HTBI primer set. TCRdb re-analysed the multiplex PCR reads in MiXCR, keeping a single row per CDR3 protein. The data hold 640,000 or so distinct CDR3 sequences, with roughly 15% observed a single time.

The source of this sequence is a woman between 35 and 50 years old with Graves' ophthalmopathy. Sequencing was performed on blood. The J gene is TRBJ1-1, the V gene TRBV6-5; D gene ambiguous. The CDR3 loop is CASSYSKVRHEAFF. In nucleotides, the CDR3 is TGTGCCAGCAGTTACTCGAAGGTGAGACATGAAGCTTTCTTT.